This TCR beta chain was captured in a study of T-cell memory formation after mild COVID-19 (dated by TCRdb to the early 2020s). As for the study more broadly: TCR sequence clusters from the two donors were found to be largely donor specific. In a couple of donors, T-cell clones that expanded and contracted after mild COVID-19 were tracked by sequencing TCRalpha and TCRbeta repertoires over time. The cohort comprised two young, previously healthy adult volunteers, one female and one male.

On this clonotype itself: It lacks a known antigen. There are no base qualities to consult, and no much larger clone falls within one base.

Sequencer: Illumina NovaSeq 6000. cDNA libraries for TCRalpha and TCRbeta were prepared by 5'RACE using constant-segment primers, with sample barcodes and unique molecular identifiers added. RNA was extracted from every sample with Trizol reagent. Amplification of the libraries took two PCR steps, and the second step added a second sample barcode plus Illumina TruSeq adapters. The libraries were sequenced on an Illumina NovaSeq using 2 x 150 bp paired-end reads. In the original analysis: Reads were demultiplexed and collapsed into UMI-guided consensus sequences with migec v1.2.7. Using mixcr v2.1.11, UMI consensuses were aligned to TRA and TRB V and J templates and then assembled into clonotypes. A clonotype was counted as expanded or contracted only when both edgeR and NoisET called the clonotype significant, with the noise models trained on biological replicates. edgeR calls used a false discovery rate-adjusted p below 0.01 and a log2 fold-change threshold of 1. As an exploratory analysis of dynamics, max-normalized trajectories of the 1000 most abundant clonotypes were examined by PCA with hierarchical clustering. Separately sequenced CD4+ and CD8+ repertoires were used to assign a CD4 or CD8 phenotype to each responding clone. TCRdb redid the processing of the public reads, applying fastp at Q25 and MiXCR, and retained in-frame beta chains. Entries are consolidated by CDR3 protein sequence, retaining the most common genes and DNA. TCRdb's processing, not the study's, gives the V and J calls here. The sample yields about 240,000 distinct CDR3 sequences; 9.4% were counted once. The ten biggest clones cover more than 20% of the sample.

There are 14 amino acids in the CDR3, from cysteine to phenylalanine inclusive. Only the CDR3 DNA stays, 42 bases, in frame from base 1. The germline V and J ends show losses of 7 bases and 0 bases respectively, and no gene match explains 7 bases of the junction. CDR1 and CDR2 are read off the germline V gene (reference sequence) as DFQATT and SNEGSKA. Overall results and qualifications from the work: Contracting CD4+ clones were located mainly in the CM and EM memory subsets, whereas CD8+ clones were found to be enriched in EMRA. The detection of some responding clones in pre-infection memory suggests that pre-existing cross-reactive memory T cells joined the SARS-CoV-2 response. Only two mild cases were covered in the study, and larger cohorts including severe cases with pre-infection samples were considered necessary. SARS-CoV-2 specificity was not confirmed for the second-wave clones peaking on day 37. Balanced CD4/CD8 phenotypes were observed for clones contracting from day 15 to 85, whereas a bias towards CD4+ was observed for a second wave of clones expanding from day 15 to 37.

PBMCs were isolated by Ficoll-Paque density gradient centrifugation. The sample consisted of PBMCs or a T cell subset sorted from them (not recorded which). The sequence derives from a man younger than 35 who had mild COVID-19 (a few samples of this study predate the infection). The sample titles of this study are shuffled in the database, so cell type and time point are left out; the donor was told from shared clones. The rearrangement joined TRBV20-1 to TRBJ2-5; TRBD2 agrees with 8 junctional bases. The CDR3 region reads CSGNSGVYQETQYF. The DNA reads TGCAGTGGGAATAGCGGGGTGTACCAAGAGACCCAGTACTTC.